Here is one T cell receptor beta chain with its context. The entry originates in a study of blood T cell repertoires in COVID-19. TCRdb's table, derived via immunoSEQ multiplex PCR, lists solely in-frame clones and lacks some. The table has 350,000 or so clones, about 88% seen once. This CDR3 has 14 amino acids. Germline V gives CDR1 MDHEN, CDR2 SYDVKM. V was pared by 5 bases and J by 2 bases, with 13 bases between. The sequencing sample was made of PBMCs or T cells enriched from blood (not recorded which). The sequence derives from a woman aged 25 to 39 who had been exposed to COVID-19. The chain has TRBV28 and TRBJ2-7, with a possible D match to TRBD1 (6 bases). In DNA, the CDR3 is TGTGCCAGCAGTCTTTCAGGGGAAACCTACGAGCAGTACTTC. It translates to CASSLSGETYEQYF.